The 25 T cell receptor beta chains below all came from one sample that was sequenced in a study of identical twins. TCRdb called the 5' RACE reads again in MiXCR, with one record for every CDR3 protein. Of about 290,000 distinct CDR3 sequences listed, roughly 9.8% were seen once; the top ten hold approximately 7%. These data were likewise used in another study, on yellow fever vaccine responses in identical twins.

Input material: CD8+ T cells sorted from blood. Receptors were obtained from a young woman in good health.

This chain connects TRBV9 to TRBJ2-1; the D gene is possibly TRBD1 (6 bases). The CDR3 spans 13 residues. Germline CDR1 is SGDLS and CDR2 is YYNGEE. Trimming pared 3 bases from V and 9 bases from J, leaving 13 bases between. The CDR3 bases are TGTGCCAGCAGCGACACAGGGTTCAGTGAGCAGTTCTTC. Protein product: CASSDTGFSEQFF. Full variable domain (remainder filled in from reference TRBV9 and TRBJ2-1): DSGVTQTPKHLITATGQRVTLRCSPRSGDLSVYWYQQSLDQGLQFLIQYYNGEERAKGNILERFSAQQFPDLHSELNLSSLELGDSALYFCASSDTGFSEQFFGPGTRLTVL.

In its sample, this clonotype was seen many times. The V and J genes are TRBV7-2 and TRBJ2-7, with TRBD2 matching over 7 bases. The junction had 13 bases not matched to a gene; V was cut back by 4 bases and J by 7 bases. The germline V gene has CDR1 SGHTA and CDR2 FQGNSA. This CDR3 has 15 residues. DNA for the CDR3: TGTGCCAGCAGCTCCTCTTGGGGGGGGGGAAGAGAGCAGTACTTC. It yields the protein CASSSSWGGGREQYF. Combining the CDR3 with reference TRBV7-2 and TRBJ2-7 gives the whole variable domain GAGVSQSPSNKVTEKGKDVELRCDPISGHTALYWYRQSLGQGLEFLIYFQGNSAPDKSGLPSDRFSAERTGGSVSTLTIQRTQQEDSAVYLCASSSSWGGGREQYFGPGTRLTVT.

This clonotype was recorded a few times. V and J are TRBV9 and TRBJ1-1, with a tentative D call TRBD1 (5 bases). Germline values: CDR1 SGDLS, CDR2 YYNGEE. The CDR3 loop spans 21 amino acids. Trimming shortened V by 3 bases and J by 4 bases, and 34 bases separated the two germline ends. The CDR3 protein is CASSARLPGPYRPDGATEAFF. CDR3 nucleotides: TGTGCCAGCAGCGCTCGACTTCCTGGCCCATATCGTCCTGATGGGGCCACTGAAGCTTTCTTT. Supplemented by reference TRBV9 and TRBJ1-1, the full variable domain reads DSGVTQTPKHLITATGQRVTLRCSPRSGDLSVYWYQQSLDQGLQFLIQYYNGEERAKGNILERFSAQQFPDLHSELNLSSLELGDSALYFCASSARLPGPYRPDGATEAFFGQGTRLTVV.

The chain couples TRBV9 to TRBJ2-7, with D tentatively TRBD2 (6 bases). The CDR3 is 13 residues long. Germline V lookup: CDR1 SGDLS, CDR2 YYNGEE. V was trimmed by 4 bases and J by 5 bases, leaving 13 bases between them. As DNA, the CDR3 is TGTGCCAGCAGCCCAGGGACTGGCCACGAGCAGTACTTC. Amino acid sequence: CASSPGTGHEQYF.

V usage is TRBV12-3 or TRBV12-4 and J usage is TRBJ1-6, with D perhaps TRBD1 (5 bases). The CDR3 totals 14 residues. Trimming left V 3 bases short and J 8 bases short, with 11 bases between. CDR3 coding DNA: TGTGCCAGCAGTTTTCAGGGAACGGATTCACCCCTCCACTTT. Its translation: CASSFQGTDSPLHF.

The sample holds many counts of this clonotype. The rearrangement links TRBV28 to TRBJ2-2, with TRBD2 as a possible D gene (6 bases). The ends were cut back, 5 bases at V and 5 bases at J, with 15 bases in the middle. This CDR3 spans 15 amino acids. The germline V gene encodes CDR1 MDHEN and CDR2 SYDVKM. The CDR3 is CASSEGGLGTGELFF. CDR3 bases: TGTGCCAGCAGTGAGGGAGGCTTGGGGACCGGGGAGCTGTTTTTT.

The V call is TRBV5-6, the J call TRBJ2-7; D remains unclear. V lost 1 base and J lost 1, with 12 bases in between. The CDR3 totals 15 residues. Germline loops: CDR1 SGHDT, CDR2 YYEEEE. Here the CDR3 DNA reads TGTGCCAGCAGCTTGTCTCGGGCCCGATCCTACGAGCAGTACTTC. This encodes CASSLSRARSYEQYF. Based on the CDR3 plus reference TRBV5-6 and TRBJ2-7, the full variable domain is DAGVTQSPTHLIKTRGQQVTLRCSPKSGHDTVSWYQQALGQGPQFIFQYYEEEERQRGNFPDRFSGHQFPNYSSELNVNALLLGDSALYLCASSLSRARSYEQYFGPGTRLTVT.

The sample holds a few counts of this clonotype. This chain links TRBV19 with TRBJ2-7; D perhaps matches TRBD2 (5 bases). Deletions cut 6 bases from V and 3 bases from J, with 12 bases between. The germline V gene encodes CDR1 LNHDA and CDR2 SQIVND (reference sequence). This CDR3 is 13 amino acids long. The CDR3 region is CASRVREIYEQYF. The CDR3 DNA sequence: TGTGCCAGTAGGGTAAGGGAGATCTACGAGCAGTACTTC.

This clonotype was observed at least ten times. The chain recombines TRBV5-1 with TRBJ2-1; 7 nucleotides line up with TRBD1. Germline CDR1 SGHRS, CDR2 YFSETQ. The CDR3 is made up of 14 amino acids. The junction had 6 bases not matched to a gene; V was cut back by 4 bases and J by 5 bases. The CDR3 DNA reads TGCGCCAGCAGCCTTGACAGGGTTGACAATGAGCAGTTCTTC. This codes for CASSLDRVDNEQFF.

This chain uses TRBV7-2 with TRBJ2-7; TRBD1 agrees at 8 bases. V shed 8 bases and J 3 bases; nucleotides not matched to a gene: 12. The CDR3 runs to 15 residues. Germline assignment: CDR1 SGHTA and CDR2 FQGNSA. The CDR3 DNA is TGTGCCAGCTCGGGACAGGCTATCTTAAGCTACGAGCAGTACTTC. It codes for CASSGQAILSYEQYF.

This clonotype was seen repeatedly, ten times or more. The genes are TRBV20-1 and TRBJ2-3; D is unclear. Germline-derived CDR1 and CDR2 are DFQATT and SNEGSKA (reference sequence). V was pared by 3 bases and J by 0 bases, with 10 bases between. This CDR3 has 14 amino acids. CDR3 sequence reads: CSASTAPSTDTQYF. CDR3 in DNA: TGCAGTGCTAGTACAGCGCCTAGCACAGATACGCAGTATTTT.

This chain connects TRBV7-9 to TRBJ2-7, with 8 positions matching TRBD1. Losses at the gene ends were 4 bases for V and 2 bases for J; bases not matched to a gene: 7. Germline CDR1 SEHNR, CDR2 FQNEAQ (reference sequence). This CDR3 is 15 amino acids long. The CDR3 DNA sequence: TGTGCCAGCAGCTCACCAGGGACAGGTCCCTACGAGCAGTACTTC. Translated: CASSSPGTGPYEQYF.

This clonotype turned up a few times. This chain links TRBV4-1 with TRBJ1-1, with a possible D match to TRBD1 (6 bases). Germline V lookup: CDR1 MGHRA, CDR2 YSYEKL. The germline V and J ends were trimmed by 3 bases and 8 bases, with 13 bases remaining between them. This CDR3 has 13 residues. CDR3 residues: CASSHGTLVEAFF. CDR3 DNA: TGCGCCAGCAGCCACGGGACACTGGTCGAAGCTTTCTTT.

This clonotype was recorded many times. The V gene is TRBV12-3 or TRBV12-4, the J gene TRBJ2-7, with D tentatively TRBD1 or TRBD2 (5 bases each). The CDR3 has 14 amino acids. V was pared by 6 bases and J by 5 bases, with 17 bases between. The CDR3 DNA reads as TGTGCCAGCAGGCCTCGGGGCGCAGGCGACGAGCAGTACTTC. Translating gives CASRPRGAGDEQYF.

This clonotype was counted only a few times. The chain employs TRBV9 and TRBJ2-7; TRBD2 aligns across 7 bases. The CDR3 totals 16 residues. V was pared by 2 bases and J by 2 bases, with 10 bases of the junction left unmatched. In germline, CDR1 is SGDLS, CDR2 YYNGEE. The chain's CDR3 is CASSVGVRGRTYEQYF. As DNA, the CDR3 is TGTGCCAGCAGCGTTGGGGTGCGGGGGAGGACCTACGAGCAGTACTTC.

The chain is built from TRBV7-9 and TRBJ2-3, with 8 positions matching TRBD2. J was trimmed by 0 bases and V by 5 bases; bases with no gene match: 4. The germline gives CDR1 SEHNR, CDR2 FQNEAQ (reference sequence). This CDR3 comprises 15 residues. The CDR3 bases are TGTGCCAGCAGCCCGACTAGCGTTAGCACAGATACGCAGTATTTT. Residues: CASSPTSVSTDTQYF.

The rearrangement links TRBV29-1 to TRBJ2-2, with 11 nucleotides matching TRBD2. In germline, CDR1 is SQVTM, CDR2 ANQGSEA. V lost 4 bases, J lost 2 bases, and 3 bases stayed unmatched. The CDR3 totals 15 residues. CDR3 region: CSVGLAGTNTGELFF. The DNA of the CDR3 is TGCAGCGTTGGACTAGCGGGAACCAACACCGGGGAGCTGTTTTTT.

The J gene is TRBJ1-1, the V gene TRBV27; D is undetermined. Germline V lookup: CDR1 MNHEY, CDR2 SMNVEV (reference sequence). The CDR3 totals 16 residues. Trimming cost V 6 bases and J 5 bases, with 22 bases left between them. Here the CDR3 reads CASSLSPNKYGTEAFF. CDR3 nucleotide sequence: TGTGCCAGCAGCCTATCCCCAAACAAATATGGGACTGAAGCTTTCTTT.

This clonotype was counted only a few times. V usage is TRBV20-1 and J usage is TRBJ2-2; D not resolved. The CDR3 contains 16 residues. The ends were cut back, 0 bases at V and 2 bases at J, with 13 bases in the middle. Germline assignment: CDR1 DFQATT and CDR2 SNEGSKA (reference sequence). The CDR3 reads CSARDIGQTNTGELFF. CDR3 nucleotides: TGCAGTGCTAGAGATATAGGGCAGACAAACACCGGGGAGCTGTTTTTT.

There are a few counts of this clonotype. The J gene is TRBJ1-1, the V gene TRBV11-2; TRBD1 might be the D (5 bases). In germline, CDR1 is SGHAT, CDR2 FQNNGV. Trimming removed 5 bases at V and 1 base at J, with 23 bases between. CDR3 length: 18 residues. The CDR3 bases are TGTGCCAGCAGCGATAGTCATGGGTTATTAGGGGAGAACACTGAAGCTTTCTTT. The encoded protein is CASSDSHGLLGENTEAFF.

J is TRBJ1-2 and V is TRBV14, with TRBD1 identical over 8 bases. The trim removed 0 bases at V and 7 bases at J, leaving 10 bases unmatched. This CDR3 has 16 amino acids. CDR1 SGHDN and CDR2 FVKESK come from the germline V gene. Written as DNA, the CDR3 is TGTGCCAGCAGCCAAGATCCAGGGGGCGCGGAGTCTGGCTACACCTTC. Amino acids: CASSQDPGGAESGYTF.

This clonotype occurred many times. The chain has TRBV14 and TRBJ2-7; D uncertain. V lost 1 base to trimming and J lost 1 base, with 8 bases between them. Per germline, CDR1 SGHDN and CDR2 FVKESK. The CDR3 runs 14 residues. The CDR3 here is CASSQGGLSYEQYF. The CDR3 DNA sequence: TGTGCCAGCAGCCAAGGGGGATTGTCCTACGAGCAGTACTTC.

This chain connects TRBV2 to TRBJ2-2; D tentatively fits TRBD1 or TRBD2 (5 bases each). CDR1 and CDR2 (germline): SNHLY, FYNNEI. This CDR3 region has 15 residues. Trimming took off 6 bases at V and 0 bases at J, with 11 bases between the two ends. The CDR3 is CASRTGTANTGELFF. As DNA, the CDR3 is TGTGCCAGCAGAACCGGGACGGCGAACACCGGGGAGCTGTTTTTT. Complete variable domain (other parts from reference TRBV2 and TRBJ2-2): EPEVTQTPSHQVTQMGQEVILRCVPISNHLYFYWYRQILGQKVEFLVSFYNNEISEKSEIFDDQFSVERPDGSNFTLKIRSTKLEDSAMYFCASRTGTANTGELFFGEGSRLTVL.

This clonotype was found many times. J is TRBJ2-5 and V is TRBV27, with D perhaps matching TRBD2 (5 bases). V was cut by 4 bases and J by 3 bases, with 9 bases left in between. The CDR3 extends over 13 amino acids. Germline V CDR1 and CDR2: MNHEY, SMNVEV (reference sequence). The CDR3 nucleotides are TGTGCCAGCAGTTGGACGGGAAAAGAGACCCAGTACTTC. This sequence encodes CASSWTGKETQYF.

This clonotype was observed a handful of times. The J gene is TRBJ2-1, the V gene TRBV5-6, with 7 nucleotides matching TRBD1. Germline V gene sequence: CDR1 SGHDT, CDR2 YYEEEE. This CDR3 spans 20 amino acids. V lost 4 bases to trimming and J lost 0 bases; unmatched junction nucleotides: 19. CDR3 amino acids: CASSLSGTAPRSSSYNEQFF. CDR3 nucleotides: TGTGCCAGCAGCCTATCCGGGACAGCCCCCCGTTCCAGCTCCTACAATGAGCAGTTCTTC.